This T cell receptor beta chain was captured by sequencing in a study of blood T cell repertoires in COVID-19 (dated by TCRdb to between 2020 and 2021). With respect to the entire study: Collaborator samples came from the United States, Italy and Spain and covered acute and convalescent phases of COVID-19. The repertoires were made available in a free public database intended to serve as a resource for research on the immune response to SARS-CoV-2. Nearly every sample came with metadata listing a de-identified subject ID, COVID-19 status, age in years and sex. The material from the prospective study consisted of cDNA or gDNA derived from T cells, B-cell-depleted T cells, or PBMCs. The samples were drawn from the first 160 participants of the ongoing ImmuneRACE study and from over a thousand subjects provided by 6 global collaborators. Where HLA class I and class II types were available, the types were taken from metadata supplied by the sample provider, not from assay-based typing. Deeply sampled blood TCRbeta repertoires from subjects exposed to, actively infected with, or recovered from COVID-19 were included in the dataset. Broad study findings and their caveats: How much clinical and demographic metadata was included differed by source and by participant, and the metadata was provided uncurated.

Note on this clone: Its antigen is unknown. Per-nucleotide qualities are absent, and no much larger clonotype sits a single base away.

The immunoSEQ Assay, a bias-controlled multiplex PCR, was used to amplify TCRbeta CDR3 regions from genomic DNA. The study's own analysis went as follows. The number of nucleated cells in each sample was estimated from the amplification of reference gene primers within the assay. To quantify the absolute abundance of each unique TCRbeta CDR3 rearrangement, sequence reads were collapsed and filtered. For each sample, productive Simpson clonality was calculated as the square root of Simpson's diversity index over productive rearrangements. This immuneACCESS table, as held by TCRdb, lists in-frame sequences with V and J called but not all clones. Of the missing ones, under half trace to an unresolved V gene in checked studies; the others have no known cause. The DNA was the basis for D and trimming; V, J and clone size are from that table. The sample table lists about 300,000 clones, around 92% of them with a count of one. The top ten hold 1.5% to 2% of the sample.

One collaborating source in Seattle enrolled patients during active infection and followed them longitudinally through the course of disease. Whole blood was collected in K2EDTA tubes by collaborating institutions according to the institutions' own protocols. For TCRbeta analysis, collaborators shipped samples as frozen whole blood, isolated PBMCs, or DNA extracted from either of those sample types. According to the germline V gene (reference sequence), CDR1 reads MNHEY and CDR2 reads SMNVEV. V is pared back by 4 bases and J by 2 bases, with 11 bases lying between the germline termini. Counted from cysteine to phenylalanine, this CDR3 has 14 amino acids. The sequence is cut down to CDR3 DNA, 42 bases in frame from base 1.

Specimen: peripheral blood. The TCR was taken from a woman in her thirties with COVID-19, enrolled during active disease. Rearrangement joined TRBV27 to TRBJ1-2; matching of 6 bases hints at TRBD1 as the D gene. The CDR3 has the sequence CASSWTASNYGYTF. In nucleotide form, the sequence is TGTGCCAGCAGTTGGACAGCCTCGAACTATGGCTACACCTTC.